One sample yielded the 8 T cell receptor beta chains listed below, sequenced in a study of blood T cell repertoires in COVID-19. Assay used: immunoSEQ multiplex PCR; TCRdb lists only in-frame clones, some missing. The data hold 350,000 to 500,000 clones, with over 85% observed a single time. The sample was peripheral blood. The source is a man aged 18 to 30 with COVID-19, enrolled during active disease.

This clone was counted only a few times. The chain recombines TRBV11-2 with TRBJ1-5; D uncertain. Trimming cost V 1 base and J 5 bases, with 3 bases left between them. The CDR3 runs to 12 residues. From germline, CDR1 is SGHAT and CDR2 FQNNGV. The chain's CDR3 is CASSLVDQPQHF. The CDR3 nucleotides read TGTGCCAGCAGCTTAGTCGATCAGCCCCAGCATTTT.

DNA of the CDR3: TGCAGCGTTGGGACAGACATTATTGGCTACACCTTC. It codes for CSVGTDIIGYTF. The J gene is TRBJ1-2, the V gene TRBV29-1; TRBD1 is a possible D gene (6 bases). CDR3 length: 12 amino acids. CDR1 and CDR2 (germline): SQVTM, ANQGSEA. Between the trimmed V and J ends, which lost 4 bases and 7 bases, there was a span of 13 bases.

This chain connects TRBV30 to TRBJ2-3, with D hard to call. V was cut by 0 bases and J by 3 bases, with 7 bases left in between. Germline V gene lookup returns CDR1 GTSNPN and CDR2 SVGIG (reference sequence). The CDR3 runs 13 residues. Here the CDR3 reads CAWSVLVTDTQYF. DNA of the CDR3: TGTGCCTGGAGTGTACTCGTGACAGATACGCAGTATTTT.

The chain employs TRBV5-8 and TRBJ1-1; 7 nucleotides line up with TRBD1. After removal of 0 bases from V and 5 bases from J, the junction contained 10 bases not matched to a gene. The CDR3 has 16 residues. Per germline, CDR1 SGHTS and CDR2 YDEGEE. Here the CDR3 DNA reads TGTGCCAGCAGCTTGGTATACGGACAGGCAATGACTGAAGCTTTCTTT. It codes for CASSLVYGQAMTEAFF. Complete variable domain (other parts from reference TRBV5-8 and TRBJ1-1): EAGVTQSPTHLIKTRGQQATLRCSPISGHTSVYWYQQALGLGLQFLLWYDEGEERNRGNFPPRFSGRQFPNYSSELNVNALELEDSALYLCASSLVYGQAMTEAFFGQGTRLTVV.

The chain joins TRBV7-9 to TRBJ2-5; possible D gene TRBD1, 6 bases. V gave up 6 bases and J gave up 5 bases, with 13 bases separating them. The CDR3 is made up of 13 amino acids. Germline values: CDR1 SEHNR, CDR2 FQNEAQ (reference sequence). CDR3 DNA: TGTGCCAGCAGTTCAGGGGTAGGGGAGACCCAGTACTTC. This sequence encodes CASSSGVGETQYF. The variable domain in full, with the rest retrieved from reference TRBV7-9 and TRBJ2-5, is DTGVSQNPRHKITKRGQNVTFRCDPISEHNRLYWYRQTLGQGPEFLTYFQNEAQLEKSRLLSDRFSAERPKGSFSTLEIQRTEQGDSAMYLCASSSGVGETQYFGPGTRLLVL.

Points on this clone: The same CDR3 is also encoded by other DNA sequences in this sample. CDR3 nucleotide sequence: TGTGCCAGCAGTTACTCGCCAGGATCCTACGAGCAGTACTTC. Its protein is CASSYSPGSYEQYF. The chain carries TRBV6-5 and TRBJ2-7; no definite D call. Trimming pared 0 bases from V and 1 base from J, leaving 7 bases between. The CDR3 totals 14 residues. Germline values: CDR1 MNHEY, CDR2 SVGAGI.

J is TRBJ2-3 and V is TRBV7-2, with 8 bases that match TRBD2. Germline V CDR1 and CDR2: SGHTA, FQGNSA. This CDR3 contains 16 residues. V shed 1 base, J shed 3 bases, and the junction held 6 bases outside the gene matches. The CDR3 nucleotides are TGTGCCAGCAGCTTAGTCGGAGCGGGAGCTACAGATACGCAGTATTTT. This translates into CASSLVGAGATDTQYF.

The rearrangement joins TRBV5-4 to TRBJ2-5; a weak D match, TRBD2 (6 bases). V lost 4 bases and J lost 4, with 11 bases in between. Per the germline V gene, CDR1 is SGHNT and CDR2 is YYREEE (reference sequence). The CDR3 has 13 residues. CDR3 DNA sequence: TGTGCCAGCAGCAGGGGACTCTCAGAGACCCAGTACTTC. It translates to CASSRGLSETQYF.